The next 14 T cell receptor beta chains were all read from a single sample in a study of T cells after yellow fever vaccination. TCRdb reprocessed the 5' RACE reads with MiXCR, giving one entry per CDR3 protein. The sample consists of around 40,000 distinct CDR3 sequences, 6.5% to 8.5% of them appearing once. This sample comprised CD8+ T cells not binding an NS4B(214-222) dextramer, sorted from PBMCs, obtained 45 days after the yellow fever booster vaccination. These receptors came from a man in his thirties or forties who received the YFV17D yellow fever vaccine.

CDR3 loop: CASSDSWGNEQFF. The CDR3 DNA reads as TGTGCCAGCAGCGACAGTTGGGGCAATGAGCAGTTCTTC. The chain links TRBV9 to TRBJ2-1; D unclear. This CDR3 spans 13 amino acids. CDR1 is SGDLS and CDR2 is YYNGEE in the germline V gene. V was pared by 3 bases and J by 6 bases, with 10 bases between.

This clonotype has ten or more counts. V usage is TRBV4-1 and J usage is TRBJ2-1; D is uncertain. Deletions cut 1 base from V and 8 bases from J, with 12 bases between. The CDR3 sequence is 14 residues long. Germline V gives CDR1 MGHRA, CDR2 YSYEKL. The CDR3: CASSQVANSDEQFF. In nucleotides, the CDR3 is TGCGCCAGCAGCCAAGTAGCCAATTCGGATGAGCAGTTCTTC.

This clonotype was seen at least ten times. The chain carries TRBV28 and TRBJ2-1; the D gene is possibly TRBD2 (5 bases). Germline lookup yields CDR1 MDHEN and CDR2 SYDVKM. The CDR3 loop spans 17 amino acids. V lost 4 bases to trimming and J lost 0 bases, with 16 bases between them. The DNA of the CDR3 is TGTGCCAGCAGTTCCCTCGGGTCTCGGGGCTCCTACAATGAGCAGTTCTTC. Protein product: CASSSLGSRGSYNEQFF.

This clonotype was detected ten times or more. The V gene is TRBV7-2, the J gene TRBJ1-3; weak D call: TRBD1 (6 bases). Germline lookup yields CDR1 SGHTA and CDR2 FQGNSA. With 5 bases removed from V and 1 base from J, the gap between germline ends came to 9 bases. The CDR3 contains 14 residues. CDR3 nucleotide sequence: TGTGCCAGCAGCGCAACAGGGTCTGGAAACACCATATATTTT. Its translation: CASSATGSGNTIYF.

The sample holds many counts of this clonotype. The chain recombines TRBV29-1 with TRBJ2-7, with D uncertain. V dropped 4 bases and J dropped 4 bases, with 5 bases sitting between them. There are 10 residues in the CDR3. The germline CDR1 and CDR2 sequences are SQVTM and ANQGSEA. The CDR3 sequence: CSVVDYEQYF. CDR3 sequence (DNA): TGCAGCGTTGTGGATTACGAGCAGTACTTC.

This clonotype was detected only once. The chain joins TRBV9 to TRBJ1-5; no firm D call. Trimming took off 0 bases at V and 7 bases at J, with 14 bases between the two ends. From germline, CDR1 is SGDLS and CDR2 YYNGEE. This CDR3 is built from 15 residues. The chain's CDR3 is CASSVDGGTGQPQHF. The CDR3 nucleotides are TGTGCCAGCAGCGTAGATGGCGGAACTGGGCAGCCCCAGCATTTT.

This clonotype has ten or more counts. The chain is built from TRBV6-5 and TRBJ2-7, with a tentative D call TRBD2 (6 bases). Between the trimmed V and J ends, which lost 3 bases and 3 bases, there was a span of 18 bases. Per germline, CDR1 MNHEY and CDR2 SVGAGI. This CDR3 comprises 16 residues. The CDR3 sequence is CASSYGSGVPNYEQYF. The CDR3 DNA follows: TGTGCCAGCAGTTATGGATCGGGGGTCCCTAACTACGAGCAGTACTTC.

This clonotype was observed many times. The chain recombines TRBV20-1 with TRBJ2-7, with 9 bases matching TRBD2. The length of the CDR3 is 17 residues. CDR1 DFQATT and CDR2 SNEGSKA come from the germline V gene (reference sequence). Trimming cost V 1 base and J 5 bases; bases outside gene matches: 15. This CDR3 reads CSARVVASGIEGHEQYF. The CDR3 DNA follows: TGCAGTGCTAGAGTGGTGGCTAGCGGGATAGAAGGCCACGAGCAGTACTTC.

This clonotype appeared a few times. The chain is built from TRBV19 and TRBJ1-1; TRBD1 matches at 8 bases. The germline CDR1 and CDR2 sequences are LNHDA and SQIVND (reference sequence). Losses at the gene ends were 6 bases for V and 0 bases for J; bases not matched to a gene: 12. The CDR3 covers 17 residues. The CDR3 here is CASSYITGGSMNTEAFF. The CDR3 DNA is TGTGCCAGTAGCTATATTACAGGGGGGTCGATGAACACTGAAGCTTTCTTT.

The sample holds a few counts of this clonotype. V gene TRBV7-9 combines with J gene TRBJ2-7, with D possibly being TRBD1 or TRBD2 (5 bases each). Trimming pared 1 base from V and 6 bases from J, leaving 13 bases between. Per germline, CDR1 SEHNR and CDR2 FQNEAQ (reference sequence). This CDR3 is 14 amino acids long. CDR3 DNA: TGTGCCAGCAGCTTAGGGGACCGCCTCGGCGAGCAGTACTTC. This encodes CASSLGDRLGEQYF. The full variable domain, with the rest looked up from reference TRBV7-9 and TRBJ2-7, is DTGVSQNPRHKITKRGQNVTFRCDPISEHNRLYWYRQTLGQGPEFLTYFQNEAQLEKSRLLSDRFSAERPKGSFSTLEIQRTEQGDSAMYLCASSLGDRLGEQYFGPGTRLTVT.

This clonotype was seen ten or more times. The chain joins TRBV7-9 to TRBJ1-1, with 7 positions matching TRBD1. Germline trimming cut 1 base from V and 5 bases from J; bases unmatched to any gene: 4. Germline loops: CDR1 SEHNR, CDR2 FQNEAQ (reference sequence). The CDR3 has 14 amino acids. The CDR3 DNA reads as TGTGCCAGCAGCTTAGATCCAGGGGGAACTGAAGCTTTCTTT. Its translation: CASSLDPGGTEAFF.

This clonotype was observed at least ten times. Here the CDR3 reads CASSPISGRARNEQFF. CDR3 nucleotide sequence: TGTGCCAGCAGCCCTATCAGCGGGAGGGCACGGAATGAGCAGTTCTTC. The gene calls are TRBV13 and TRBJ2-1; 10 bases fit TRBD2. The CDR3 is made up of 16 amino acids. Germline CDR1 is PRHDT and CDR2 is FYEKMQ (reference sequence). V was clipped by 5 bases and J by 7 bases; unmatched bases: 11.

This clonotype was recorded only once. A much larger clone is a single base away; this may be a read error. V and J are TRBV6-2 or TRBV6-3 and TRBJ2-2, with 9 bases matching TRBD1. This CDR3 has 17 residues. The germline CDR1 and CDR2 sequences are MNHEY and SVGEGT. The CDR3 region is CASSYPLQGAGTGQLFF. The DNA of the CDR3 is TGTGCCAGCAGTTACCCGTTACAGGGGGCGGGCACCGGGCAGCTGTTTTTT.

Ten or more counts support this clonotype. The chain uses TRBV27 and TRBJ2-2; 11 positions match TRBD1. The CDR3 totals 15 residues. Germline V gives CDR1 MNHEY, CDR2 SMNVEV (reference sequence). V was clipped by 3 bases and J by 4 bases; unmatched bases: 1. Written as DNA, the CDR3 is TGTGCCAGCAGTTTGGGGACAGGGGGCACCGGGGAGCTGTTTTTT. This sequence encodes CASSLGTGGTGELFF.